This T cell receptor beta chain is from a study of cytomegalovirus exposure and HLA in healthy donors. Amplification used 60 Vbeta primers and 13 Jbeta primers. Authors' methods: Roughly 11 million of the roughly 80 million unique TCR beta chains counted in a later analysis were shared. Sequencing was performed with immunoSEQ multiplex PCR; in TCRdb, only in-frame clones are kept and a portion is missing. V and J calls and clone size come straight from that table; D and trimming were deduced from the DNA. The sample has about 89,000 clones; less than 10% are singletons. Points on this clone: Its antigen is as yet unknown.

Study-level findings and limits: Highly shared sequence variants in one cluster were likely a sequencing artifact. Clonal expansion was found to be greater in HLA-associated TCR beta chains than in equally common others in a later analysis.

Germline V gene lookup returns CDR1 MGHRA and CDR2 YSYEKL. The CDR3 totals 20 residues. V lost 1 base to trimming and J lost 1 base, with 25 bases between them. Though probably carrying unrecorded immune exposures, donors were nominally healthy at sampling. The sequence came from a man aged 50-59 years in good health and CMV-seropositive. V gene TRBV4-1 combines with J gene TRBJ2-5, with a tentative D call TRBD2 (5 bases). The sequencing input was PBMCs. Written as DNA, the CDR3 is TGCGCCAGCAGCCAAGGGTTGCAGGATCGACTGTTTGGAGGCCAAGAGACCCAGTACTTC. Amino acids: CASSQGLQDRLFGGQETQYF.